Each of the 24 T cell receptor beta chains below was sequenced from the same sample in a study of control samples from healthy donors and cancer patients (TCRdb year 2020). The library came from the immunoSEQ multiplex PCR assay. As stored in TCRdb, this immuneACCESS dataset retains in-frame rearrangements with V and J assigned. A fraction of the clones does not appear; measured against another copy, unresolved V genes explain less than half of the discrepancy, and the remainder lacks a known reason. Recorded for this sample are fewer than 60,000 clones; over 75% of them occurred a single time. Approximately 11% of the sample is in the top ten clones. The sample consisted of PBMCs. These receptors all stem from a woman aged 55-70 years with lung cancer.

The rearrangement uses TRBV27 and TRBJ2-3; 12 bases line up with TRBD2. CDR1 and CDR2 (germline): MNHEY, SMNVEV (reference sequence). This CDR3 is 17 amino acids long. Germline trimming cut 5 bases from V and 1 base from J; bases unmatched to any gene: 7. CDR3 sequence reads: CASSTPSGGARTDTQYF. CDR3 DNA sequence: TGTGCCAGCAGTACCCCTAGCGGGGGGGCCCGCACAGATACGCAGTATTTT.

V and J are TRBV15 and TRBJ1-4, with 11 positions matching TRBD1. After removal of 5 bases from V and 7 bases from J, the junction contained 3 bases not matched to a gene. This CDR3 spans 14 amino acids. CDR1 LNHNV and CDR2 YYDKDF come from the germline V gene (reference sequence). The CDR3 is CATSADRGREKLFF. The CDR3 nucleotides read TGTGCCACCAGCGCGGACAGGGGGCGTGAAAAACTGTTTTTT. Looking up the rest from reference TRBV15 and TRBJ1-4 gives the full variable domain: DAMVIQNPRYQVTQFGKPVTLSCSQTLNHNVMYWYQQKSSQAPKLLFHYYDKDFNNEADTPDNFQSRRPNTSFCFLDIRSPGLGDTAMYLCATSADRGREKLFFGSGTQLSVL.

The chain has TRBV7-9 and TRBJ2-7; 12 bases fit TRBD1. The CDR3 contains 15 residues. V trimming: 4 bases; J trimming: 5 bases; junction bases outside the gene matches: 6. Germline V gives CDR1 SEHNR, CDR2 FQNEAQ (reference sequence). CDR3 residues: CASSSPGQGAHEQYF. The CDR3, as DNA: TGTGCCAGCAGCTCCCCGGGACAGGGGGCTCACGAGCAGTACTTC.

The genes are TRBV5-1 and TRBJ2-4; perhaps D is TRBD1 or TRBD2 (5 bases each). V dropped 3 bases and J dropped 3 bases, with 19 bases sitting between them. This CDR3 spans 17 amino acids. Germline values: CDR1 SGHRS, CDR2 YFSETQ. CDR3: CASSYEGRLKGKNIQYF. Written as DNA, the CDR3 is TGCGCCAGCAGCTACGAGGGACGTTTAAAGGGCAAAAACATTCAGTACTTC.

The V call is TRBV21-1, the J call TRBJ2-1; the table gives TRBD2 as D, unverified against the DNA. TRBV21-1 is a known pseudogene. The CDR3 consists of 17 residues. CDR3 protein: CASSKEGGLAGWSEQFF. CDR3 coding DNA: TGTGCCAGCAGCAAAGAAGGGGGACTAGCGGGATGGAGTGAGCAGTTCTTC.

The rearrangement joins TRBV24-1 to TRBJ2-5; 9 nucleotides align to TRBD1. The V segment lost 2 bases and the J segment 1 base; nucleotides outside the gene matches: 10. This CDR3 is built from 18 residues. Germline V lookup: CDR1 KGHDR, CDR2 SFDVKD. The CDR3 reads CATSDSRWGQGGQETQYF. The CDR3 bases are TGTGCCACCAGTGATTCTCGGTGGGGACAGGGAGGCCAAGAGACCCAGTACTTC.

The chain couples TRBV4-1 to TRBJ1-1, with no clear D. There are 14 residues in the CDR3. Germline CDR1 and CDR2: MGHRA and YSYEKL. Trimming stripped 1 base from V and 4 bases from J, with 10 bases between. CDR3 loop: CASSQAIPRTEAFF. Here the CDR3 DNA reads TGCGCCAGCAGCCAAGCGATACCGCGCACTGAAGCTTTCTTT.

V gene TRBV19 combines with J gene TRBJ2-7; D is undetermined. The ends were cut back, 0 bases at V and 0 bases at J, with 6 bases in the middle. Germline V CDR1 and CDR2: LNHDA, SQIVND (reference sequence). CDR3 length: 14 amino acids. The CDR3 loop is CASSIDGPSYEQYF. The CDR3 nucleotides are TGTGCCAGTAGTATAGACGGACCCTCCTACGAGCAGTACTTC.

This sequence joins TRBV6-1 and TRBJ1-5; D is possibly TRBD1 (5 bases). CDR1 is MNHNS and CDR2 is SASEGT in the germline V gene. Trimming shortened V by 2 bases and J by 0 bases, and 8 bases separated the two germline ends. The CDR3 has 15 residues. The CDR3 DNA reads TGTGCCAGCAGTGAACTGGGGCCTAGCAATCAGCCCCAGCATTTT. This codes for CASSELGPSNQPQHF.

The CDR3 loop is CASSRDRANYGYTF. Written as DNA, the CDR3 is TGTGCCAGCAGCCGGGACAGGGCTAACTATGGCTACACCTTC. The V call is TRBV5-5, the J call TRBJ1-2, with TRBD1 matching over 9 bases. The germline CDR1 and CDR2 sequences are SGHKS and YYEKEE (reference sequence). The V gene end was trimmed by 4 bases and the J gene end by 0 bases; junction bases not matched to a gene: 1. The CDR3 contains 14 residues. Full variable domain (outside the CDR3, taken from reference TRBV5-5 and TRBJ1-2): DAGVTQSPTHLIKTRGQQVTLRCSPISGHKSVSWYQQVLGQGPQFIFQYYEKEERGRGNFPDRFSARQFPNYSSELNVNALLLGDSALYLCASSRDRANYGYTFGSGTRLTVV.

The V gene is TRBV6-5, the J gene TRBJ2-7; maybe TRBD2 (6 bases). The ends were cut back, 6 bases at V and 7 bases at J, with 22 bases in the middle. The CDR3 runs 15 residues. Per the germline V gene, CDR1 is MNHEY and CDR2 is SVGAGI. The CDR3 DNA is TGTGCCAGCAGCATTCCCGCGGGGAGTGTGGGAGAGCAGTACTTC. Its translation: CASSIPAGSVGEQYF.

This clone was seen a handful of times. The gene calls are TRBV4-1 and TRBJ2-7; 8 positions match TRBD2. V shed 2 bases and J 2 bases; nucleotides not matched to a gene: 5. The CDR3 has 15 amino acids. Per germline, CDR1 MGHRA and CDR2 YSYEKL. In nucleotides, the CDR3 is TGCGCCAGCAGCCAAAGCGGGAGACAGCCCTACGAGCAGTACTTC. Protein: CASSQSGRQPYEQYF.

V is TRBV2 and J is TRBJ1-5; D might be TRBD1 (6 bases). Trimming took off 5 bases at V and 0 bases at J, with 11 bases between the two ends. This CDR3 has 15 amino acids. Germline CDR1 and CDR2: SNHLY and FYNNEI. CDR3: CASSSGVNSNQPQHF. The CDR3 region has the DNA TGTGCCAGCAGTTCAGGGGTAAATAGCAATCAGCCCCAGCATTTT.

V usage is TRBV5-1 and J usage is TRBJ2-5; 9 bases are shared with TRBD1. Germline V gene lookup returns CDR1 SGHRS and CDR2 YFSETQ. The V gene end was trimmed by 3 bases and the J gene end by 4 bases; junction bases not matched to a gene: 7. This CDR3 is 15 amino acids long. CDR3 sequence: CASSSNTGGVETQYF. DNA of the CDR3: TGCGCCAGCAGCTCAAATACAGGGGGCGTAGAGACCCAGTACTTC.

This clone was found a few times. The DNA of the CDR3 is TGTGCCACCAGCAGCATGGACAGGGGGCTTCAGCCCCAGCATTTT. Translating it yields CATSSMDRGLQPQHF. This chain joins TRBV15 and TRBJ1-5; 11 nucleotides agree with TRBD1. Germline CDR1 reads LNHNV; CDR2 reads YYDKDF (reference sequence). The CDR3 runs to 15 residues. The junction had 4 bases not matched to a gene; V was cut back by 3 bases and J by 6 bases.

The J gene is TRBJ1-6, the V gene TRBV5-6, with 10 positions matching TRBD1. CDR3 size: 17 residues. The germline V gene has CDR1 SGHDT and CDR2 YYEEEE. The J segment lost 7 bases and the V segment lost 5 bases, leaving 12 bases of the junction unmatched. CDR3 loop: CASSKMSDRGNNSPLHF. CDR3 DNA sequence: TGTGCCAGCAGTAAGATGTCGGACAGGGGGAACAATTCACCCCTCCACTTT.

The V gene is TRBV21-1, the J gene TRBJ2-3; the listed D gene, TRBD1, was not tested against the DNA. TRBV21-1 represents a pseudogene. CDR3 length equals 15 residues. The DNA for the CDR3 is TGTGCCAGCAGCAAAGTGATGGTCTGGGCTGATACGCAGTATTTT. Translation gives CASSKVMVWADTQYF.

V gene TRBV28 combines with J gene TRBJ2-1; 10 nucleotides agree with TRBD2. The CDR3 totals 17 residues. Looked up from germline, CDR1 is MDHEN and CDR2 is SYDVKM. V shed 6 bases, J shed 5 bases, and the junction held 13 bases outside the gene matches. CDR3: CASSNLVAGGFHNEQFF. CDR3 in DNA: TGTGCCAGCAGCAACCTAGTAGCGGGAGGCTTCCACAATGAGCAGTTCTTC. Drawing the rest from reference TRBV28 and TRBJ2-1, the complete variable domain is DVKVTQSSRYLVKRTGEKVFLECVQDMDHENMFWYRQDPGLGLRLIYFSYDVKMKEKGDIPEGYSVSREKKERFSLILESASTNQTSMYLCASSNLVAGGFHNEQFFGPGTRLTVL.

The J gene is TRBJ2-5, the V gene TRBV18; 13 nucleotides agree with TRBD2. The CDR3 runs to 18 residues. Germline V gene lookup returns CDR1 KGHSH and CDR2 LQKENI. The V and J ends lost 2 bases and 4 bases, in that order; junction bases with no gene match: 10. This CDR3 is CASSPYRGLAGEVETQYF. The CDR3 DNA is TGTGCCAGCTCACCATACCGAGGACTAGCGGGAGAGGTAGAGACCCAGTACTTC.

In this sample, this clone turned up once. The rearrangement joins TRBV12-3 or TRBV12-4 to TRBJ2-7; D not resolved. Trimming shortened V by 6 bases and J by 0 bases, and 9 bases separated the two germline ends. The CDR3 length is 13 residues. The CDR3 bases are TGTGCCAGCAGCTCAGGTAGCTCCTACGAGCAGTACTTC. This gives the protein CASSSGSSYEQYF.

In nucleotides, the CDR3 is TGTGCCAGCAGTCCCTCCCTGGTAAACGAGCAGTACTTC. This encodes CASSPSLVNEQYF. The gene calls are TRBV27 and TRBJ2-7; D gene ambiguous. V lost 5 bases and J lost 5, with 13 bases in between. The CDR3 contains 13 residues. Germline CDR1 MNHEY, CDR2 SMNVEV (reference sequence).

The chain links TRBV4-1 to TRBJ2-5; 11 positions match TRBD1. Germline loops: CDR1 MGHRA, CDR2 YSYEKL. The V segment lost 4 bases and the J segment 5 bases; nucleotides outside the gene matches: 6. CDR3 size: 15 residues. The CDR3 reads CASSPRTGGRETQYF. The CDR3 DNA reads TGCGCCAGCAGCCCAAGGACAGGGGGCAGGGAGACCCAGTACTTC.

The genes are TRBV6-2 or TRBV6-3 and TRBJ2-3, with TRBD2 matching over 14 bases. The CDR3 sequence is 17 residues long. Trimming took 0 bases from V and 5 from J; bases not matched to a gene: 4. CDR1 is MNHEY and CDR2 is SVGEGT in the germline V gene. Here the CDR3 DNA reads TGTGCCAGCAGTTACTCGGCGGGACTAGCGGGGGTAGATACGCAGTATTTT. Translating gives CASSYSAGLAGVDTQYF.

V usage is TRBV5-4 and J usage is TRBJ2-2; 8 nucleotides agree with TRBD2. CDR3 length: 17 amino acids. The V and J ends lost 2 bases and 1 base, in that order; junction bases with no gene match: 7. Germline V gives CDR1 SGHNT, CDR2 YYREEE (reference sequence). The CDR3 loop reads CASSFGGASQNTGELFF. The CDR3 DNA follows: TGTGCCAGCAGCTTCGGGGGGGCGTCCCAGAACACCGGGGAGCTGTTTTTT.